The present entry profiles one T cell receptor (beta chain) with its context. Its antigen is unknown. V was cut by 1 base and J by 8 bases, with 12 bases left in between. Germline CDR1 SNHLY, CDR2 FYNNEI. This CDR3 is 14 amino acids long. This entry comes from a study of T cell responses to AZD1222 COVID-19 vaccine. Regarding the study as a whole: Spike as a whole was targeted by vaccine-associated CD4 TCRs, dominant at 160-218 and 743-854.

Here immunoSEQ multiplex PCR was the method, and the copy in TCRdb shows in-frame clones only, minus some. The profile shows more than 110,000 clones, roughly 88% of them singletons. This receptor was taken from an adult in good health. This chain joins TRBV2 and TRBJ2-1, with a possible D match to TRBD1 (5 bases). Material: peripheral blood, obtained on day 0 of AZD1222 vaccination. Here the CDR3 DNA reads TGTGCCAGCAGTGAAGGGGCAACAGGTTATGAGCAGTTCTTC. Translating gives CASSEGATGYEQFF.